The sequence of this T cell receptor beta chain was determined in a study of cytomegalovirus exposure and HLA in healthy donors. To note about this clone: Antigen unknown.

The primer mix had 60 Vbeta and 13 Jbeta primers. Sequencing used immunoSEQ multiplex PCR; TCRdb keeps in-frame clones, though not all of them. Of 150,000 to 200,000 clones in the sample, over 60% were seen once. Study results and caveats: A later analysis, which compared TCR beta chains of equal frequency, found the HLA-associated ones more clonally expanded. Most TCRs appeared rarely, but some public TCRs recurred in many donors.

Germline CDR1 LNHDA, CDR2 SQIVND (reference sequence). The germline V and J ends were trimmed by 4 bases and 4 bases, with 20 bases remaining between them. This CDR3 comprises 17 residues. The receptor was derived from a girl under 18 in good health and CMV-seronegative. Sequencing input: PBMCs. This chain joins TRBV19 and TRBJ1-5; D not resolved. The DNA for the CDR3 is TGTGCCAGTAGTACCGCCCACTATGAGCCCGAAAATCAGCCCCAGCATTTT. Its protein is CASSTAHYEPENQPQHF.